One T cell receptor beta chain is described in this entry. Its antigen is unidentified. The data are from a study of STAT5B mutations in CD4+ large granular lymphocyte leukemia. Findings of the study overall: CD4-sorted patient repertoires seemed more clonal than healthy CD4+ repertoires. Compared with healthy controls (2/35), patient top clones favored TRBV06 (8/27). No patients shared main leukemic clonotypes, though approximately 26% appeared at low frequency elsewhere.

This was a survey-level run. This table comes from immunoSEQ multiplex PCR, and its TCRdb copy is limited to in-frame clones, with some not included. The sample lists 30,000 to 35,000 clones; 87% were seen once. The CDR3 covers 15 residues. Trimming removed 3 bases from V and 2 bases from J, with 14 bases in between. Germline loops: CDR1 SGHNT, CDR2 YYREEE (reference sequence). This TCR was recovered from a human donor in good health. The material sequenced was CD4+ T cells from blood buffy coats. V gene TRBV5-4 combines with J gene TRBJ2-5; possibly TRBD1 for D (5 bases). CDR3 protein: CASSSKGPGQETQYF. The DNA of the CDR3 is TGTGCCAGCAGCTCAAAAGGACCAGGGCAAGAGACCCAGTACTTC.